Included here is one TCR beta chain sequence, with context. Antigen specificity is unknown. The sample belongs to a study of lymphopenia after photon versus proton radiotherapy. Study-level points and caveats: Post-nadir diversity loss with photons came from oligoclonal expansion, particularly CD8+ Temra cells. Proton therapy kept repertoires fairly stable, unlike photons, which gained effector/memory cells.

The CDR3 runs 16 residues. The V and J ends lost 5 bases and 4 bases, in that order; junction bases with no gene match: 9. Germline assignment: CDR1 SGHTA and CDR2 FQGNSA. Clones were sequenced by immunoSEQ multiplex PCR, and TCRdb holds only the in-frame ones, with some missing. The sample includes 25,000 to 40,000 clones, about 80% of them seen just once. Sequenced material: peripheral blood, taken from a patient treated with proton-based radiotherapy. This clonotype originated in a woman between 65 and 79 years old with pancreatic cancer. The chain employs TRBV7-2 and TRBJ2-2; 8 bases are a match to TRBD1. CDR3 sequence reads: CASSLNGQGATGELFF. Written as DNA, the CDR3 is TGTGCCAGCAGCCTTAATGGACAGGGCGCCACCGGGGAGCTGTTTTTT.